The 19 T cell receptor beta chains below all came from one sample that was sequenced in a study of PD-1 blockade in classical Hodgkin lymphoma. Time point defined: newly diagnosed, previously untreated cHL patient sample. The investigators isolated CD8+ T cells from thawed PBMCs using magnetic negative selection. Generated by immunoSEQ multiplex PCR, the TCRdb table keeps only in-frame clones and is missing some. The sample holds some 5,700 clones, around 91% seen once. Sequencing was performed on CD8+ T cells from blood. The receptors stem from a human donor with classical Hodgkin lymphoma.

DNA for the CDR3: TGTGCCAGCAGCGACGACAGGGGGCTACATGGTGAGCAGTTCTTC. It is translated as CASSDDRGLHGEQFF. V and J are TRBV7-9 and TRBJ2-1, with 10 bases that match TRBD1. Germline CDR1 reads SEHNR; CDR2 reads FQNEAQ (reference sequence). This CDR3 contains 15 residues. V was pared by 5 bases and J by 9 bases, with 10 bases of the junction left unmatched. Full variable domain (remainder filled in from reference TRBV7-9 and TRBJ2-1): DTGVSQNPRHKITKRGQNVTFRCDPISEHNRLYWYRQTLGQGPEFLTYFQNEAQLEKSRLLSDRFSAERPKGSFSTLEIQRTEQGDSAMYLCASSDDRGLHGEQFFGPGTRLTVL.

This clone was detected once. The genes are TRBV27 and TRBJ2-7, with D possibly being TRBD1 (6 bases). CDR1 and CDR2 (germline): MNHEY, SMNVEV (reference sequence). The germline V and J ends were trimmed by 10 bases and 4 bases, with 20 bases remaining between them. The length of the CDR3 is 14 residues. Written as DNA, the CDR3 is TGTGCCACCGCCCACGCCCCCAGGGGATACGAGCAGTACTTC. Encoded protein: CATAHAPRGYEQYF.

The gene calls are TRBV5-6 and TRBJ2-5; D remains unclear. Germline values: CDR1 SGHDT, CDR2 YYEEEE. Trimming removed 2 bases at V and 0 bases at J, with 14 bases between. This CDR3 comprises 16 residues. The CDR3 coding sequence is TGTGCCAGCAGCTTCTCCCTTTCGACAAACCAAGAGACCCAGTACTTC. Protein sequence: CASSFSLSTNQETQYF.

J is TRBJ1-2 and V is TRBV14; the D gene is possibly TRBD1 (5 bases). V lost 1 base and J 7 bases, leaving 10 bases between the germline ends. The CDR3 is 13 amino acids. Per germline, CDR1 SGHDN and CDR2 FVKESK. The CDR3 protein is CASSQVGTGGYTF. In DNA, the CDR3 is TGTGCCAGCAGCCAAGTAGGGACTGGTGGCTACACCTTC.

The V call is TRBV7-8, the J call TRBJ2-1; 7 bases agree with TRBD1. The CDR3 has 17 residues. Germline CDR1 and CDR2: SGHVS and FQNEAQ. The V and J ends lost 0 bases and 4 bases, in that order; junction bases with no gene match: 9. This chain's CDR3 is CASSLAGQFLSYNEQFF. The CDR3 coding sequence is TGTGCCAGCAGCTTAGCGGGACAGTTCCTATCATACAATGAGCAGTTCTTC.

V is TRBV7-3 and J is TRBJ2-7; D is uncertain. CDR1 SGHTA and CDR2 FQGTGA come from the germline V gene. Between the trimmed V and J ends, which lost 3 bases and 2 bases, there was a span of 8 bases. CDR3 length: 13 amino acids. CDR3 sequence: CASSFVRPYEQYF. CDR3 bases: TGTGCCAGCAGCTTCGTGAGGCCCTACGAGCAGTACTTC.

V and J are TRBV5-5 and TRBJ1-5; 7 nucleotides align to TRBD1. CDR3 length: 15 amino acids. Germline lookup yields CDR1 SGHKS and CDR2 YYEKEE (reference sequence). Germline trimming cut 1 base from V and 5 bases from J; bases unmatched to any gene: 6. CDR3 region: CASSLRDSRDQPQHF. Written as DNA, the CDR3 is TGTGCCAGCAGCTTGCGGGACAGCCGAGATCAGCCCCAGCATTTT.

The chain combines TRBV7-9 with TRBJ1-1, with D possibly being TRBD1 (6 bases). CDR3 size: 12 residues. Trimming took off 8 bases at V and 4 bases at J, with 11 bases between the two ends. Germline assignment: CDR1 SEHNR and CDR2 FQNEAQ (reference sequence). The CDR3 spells CASEGGSTEAFF. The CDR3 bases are TGTGCCAGCGAGGGGGGTAGCACTGAAGCTTTCTTT.

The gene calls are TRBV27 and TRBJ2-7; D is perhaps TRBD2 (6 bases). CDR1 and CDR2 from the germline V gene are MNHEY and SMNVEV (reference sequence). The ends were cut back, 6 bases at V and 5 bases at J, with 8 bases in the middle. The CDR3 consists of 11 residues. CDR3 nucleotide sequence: TGTGCCAGCAGCCGGGGGAACGAGCAGTACTTC. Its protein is CASSRGNEQYF.

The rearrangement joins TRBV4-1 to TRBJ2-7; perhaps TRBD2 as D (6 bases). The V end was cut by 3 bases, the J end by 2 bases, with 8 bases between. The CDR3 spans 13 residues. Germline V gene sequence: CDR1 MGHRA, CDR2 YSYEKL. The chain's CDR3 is CASSHGGTYEQYF. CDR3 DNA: TGCGCCAGCAGCCACGGGGGAACCTACGAGCAGTACTTC.

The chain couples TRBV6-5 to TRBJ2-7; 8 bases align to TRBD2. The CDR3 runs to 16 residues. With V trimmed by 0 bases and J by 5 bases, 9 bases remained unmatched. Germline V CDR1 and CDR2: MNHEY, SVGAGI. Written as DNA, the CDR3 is TGTGCCAGCAGTTACTCACACCCCGCGGGGGGTGACGAGCAGTACTTC. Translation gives CASSYSHPAGGDEQYF.

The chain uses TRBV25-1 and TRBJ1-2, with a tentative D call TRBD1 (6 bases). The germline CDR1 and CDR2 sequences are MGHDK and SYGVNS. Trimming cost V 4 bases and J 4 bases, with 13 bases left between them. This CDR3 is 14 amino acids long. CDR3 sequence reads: CASSVGQGGYGYTF. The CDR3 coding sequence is TGTGCCAGCAGTGTGGGACAAGGTGGCTATGGCTACACCTTC.

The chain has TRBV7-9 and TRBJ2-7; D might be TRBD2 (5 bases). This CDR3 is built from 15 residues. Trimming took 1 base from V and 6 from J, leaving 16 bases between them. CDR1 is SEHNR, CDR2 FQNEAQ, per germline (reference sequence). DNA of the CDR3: TGTGCCAGCAGCTTAGGGGTTGGGCGGGTCCTCGAGCAGTACTTC. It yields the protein CASSLGVGRVLEQYF.

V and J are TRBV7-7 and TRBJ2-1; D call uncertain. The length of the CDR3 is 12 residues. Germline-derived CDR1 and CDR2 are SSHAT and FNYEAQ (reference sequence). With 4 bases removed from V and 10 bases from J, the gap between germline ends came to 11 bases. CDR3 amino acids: CASSYRSGEQFF. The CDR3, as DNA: TGTGCCAGCAGCTACCGGAGTGGGGAGCAGTTCTTC.

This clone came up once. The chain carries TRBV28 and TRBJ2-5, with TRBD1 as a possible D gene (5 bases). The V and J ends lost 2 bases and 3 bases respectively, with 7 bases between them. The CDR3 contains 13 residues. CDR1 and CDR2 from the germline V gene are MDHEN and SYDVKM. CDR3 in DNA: TGTGCCAGCAGTTTAGCCAGGGAAGAGACCCAGTACTTC. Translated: CASSLAREETQYF.

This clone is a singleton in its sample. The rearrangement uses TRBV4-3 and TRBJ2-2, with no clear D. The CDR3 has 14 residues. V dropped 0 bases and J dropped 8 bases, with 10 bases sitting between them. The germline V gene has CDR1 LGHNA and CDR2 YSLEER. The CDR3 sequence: CASSQEPPSGELFF. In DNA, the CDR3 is TGCGCCAGCAGCCAAGAACCCCCATCGGGGGAGCTGTTTTTT.

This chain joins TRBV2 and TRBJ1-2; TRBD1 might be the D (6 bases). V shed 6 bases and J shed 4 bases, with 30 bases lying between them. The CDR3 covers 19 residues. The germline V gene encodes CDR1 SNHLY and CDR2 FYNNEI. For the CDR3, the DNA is TGTGCCAGCAGCGCTCAGACAGGCCATATCTCAGTTGGTCTCTATGGCTACACCTTC. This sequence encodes CASSAQTGHISVGLYGYTF. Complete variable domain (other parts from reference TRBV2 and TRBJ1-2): EPEVTQTPSHQVTQMGQEVILRCVPISNHLYFYWYRQILGQKVEFLVSFYNNEISEKSEIFDDQFSVERPDGSNFTLKIRSTKLEDSAMYFCASSAQTGHISVGLYGYTFGSGTRLTVV.

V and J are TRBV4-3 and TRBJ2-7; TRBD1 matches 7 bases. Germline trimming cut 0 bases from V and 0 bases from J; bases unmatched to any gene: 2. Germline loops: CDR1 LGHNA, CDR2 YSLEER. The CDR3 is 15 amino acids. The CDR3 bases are TGCGCCAGCAGCCAAGATCCAGGGGGCTCCTACGAGCAGTACTTC. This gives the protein CASSQDPGGSYEQYF.

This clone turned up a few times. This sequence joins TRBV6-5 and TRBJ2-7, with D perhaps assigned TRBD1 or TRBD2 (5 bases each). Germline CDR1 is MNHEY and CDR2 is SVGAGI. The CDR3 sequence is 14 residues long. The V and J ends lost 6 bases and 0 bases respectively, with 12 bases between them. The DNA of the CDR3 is TGTGCCAGCAGAGCAGGGACCGGCTCCTACGAGCAGTACTTC. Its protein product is CASRAGTGSYEQYF.